This record concerns one TCR beta chain sequence. Genomic DNA came from around 100 million PBMCs in unsorted samples. Method: immunoSEQ multiplex PCR; TCRdb's copy keeps in-frame clones and lacks some. Among roughly 500,000 clones, around 75% were seen once, and the ten largest hold about 13%. The data derive from a study of shared clonotypes between healthy human individuals. There are 15 residues in the CDR3. Germline V lookup: CDR1 SGHAT, CDR2 FQNNGV. The V and J ends lost 5 bases and 4 bases respectively, with 15 bases between them. This chain connects TRBV11-2 to TRBJ1-5; weak D call: TRBD1 (6 bases). What was sequenced was PBMCs. The TCR sequence derives from a woman aged 40 to 50 in good health. Some clones in this sample may be carry-over from other donors' samples. For the CDR3, the DNA is TGTGCCAGCAGCCCAACCGGGACACCAAATCAGCCCCAGCATTTT. It codes for CASSPTGTPNQPQHF. The entire variable domain, with the rest obtained from reference TRBV11-2 and TRBJ1-5, is as follows: EAGVAQSPRYKIIEKRQSVAFWCNPISGHATLYWYQQILGQGPKLLIQFQNNGVVDDSQLPKDRFSAERLKGVDSTLKIQPAKLEDSAVYLCASSPTGTPNQPQHFGDGTRLSIL.